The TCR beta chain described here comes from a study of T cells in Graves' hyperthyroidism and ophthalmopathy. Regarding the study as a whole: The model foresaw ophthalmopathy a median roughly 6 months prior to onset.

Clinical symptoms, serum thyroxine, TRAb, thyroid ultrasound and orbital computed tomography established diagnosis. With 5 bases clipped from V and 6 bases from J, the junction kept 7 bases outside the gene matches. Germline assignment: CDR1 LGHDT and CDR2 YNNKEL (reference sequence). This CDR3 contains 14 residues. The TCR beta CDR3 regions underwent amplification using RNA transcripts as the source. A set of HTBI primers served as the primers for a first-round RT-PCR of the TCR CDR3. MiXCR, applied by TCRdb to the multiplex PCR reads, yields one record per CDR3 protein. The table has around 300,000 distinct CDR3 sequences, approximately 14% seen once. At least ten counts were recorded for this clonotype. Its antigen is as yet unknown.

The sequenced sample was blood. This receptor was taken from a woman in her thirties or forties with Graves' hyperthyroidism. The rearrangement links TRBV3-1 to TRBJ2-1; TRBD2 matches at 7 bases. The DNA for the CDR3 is TGTGCCAGCAGCTGGGGAGGGGAGATCAATGAGCAGTTCTTC. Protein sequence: CASSWGGEINEQFF.